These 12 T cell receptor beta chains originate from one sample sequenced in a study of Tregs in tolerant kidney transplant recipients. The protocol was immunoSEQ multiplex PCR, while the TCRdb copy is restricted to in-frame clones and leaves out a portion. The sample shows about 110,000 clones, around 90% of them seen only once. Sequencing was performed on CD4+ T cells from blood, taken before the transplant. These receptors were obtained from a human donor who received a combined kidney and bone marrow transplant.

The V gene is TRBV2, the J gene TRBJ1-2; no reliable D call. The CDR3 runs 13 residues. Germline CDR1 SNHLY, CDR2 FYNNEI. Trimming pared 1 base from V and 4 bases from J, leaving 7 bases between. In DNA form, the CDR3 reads TGTGCCAGCAGTGAAGATCCCGTCTATGGCTACACCTTC. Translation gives CASSEDPVYGYTF.

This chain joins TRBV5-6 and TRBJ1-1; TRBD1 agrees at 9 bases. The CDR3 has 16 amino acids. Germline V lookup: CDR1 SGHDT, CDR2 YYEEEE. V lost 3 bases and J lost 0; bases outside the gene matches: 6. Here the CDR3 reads CASSSSTGGMNTEAFF. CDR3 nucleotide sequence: TGTGCCAGCAGCTCCTCAACAGGGGGCATGAACACTGAAGCTTTCTTT.

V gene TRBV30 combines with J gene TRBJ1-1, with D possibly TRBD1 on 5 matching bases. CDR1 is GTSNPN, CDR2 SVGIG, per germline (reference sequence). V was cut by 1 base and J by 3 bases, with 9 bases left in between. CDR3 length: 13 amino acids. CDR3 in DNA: TGTGCCTGGAGTGGGGCAGGGCACACTGAAGCTTTCTTT. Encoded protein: CAWSGAGHTEAFF.

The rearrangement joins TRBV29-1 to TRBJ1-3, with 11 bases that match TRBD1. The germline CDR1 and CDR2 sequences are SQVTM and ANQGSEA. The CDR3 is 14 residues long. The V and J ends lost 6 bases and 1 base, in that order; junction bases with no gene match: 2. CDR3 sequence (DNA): TGCAGCGTCGGGGACAGGGGGTCTGGAAACACCATATATTTT. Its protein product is CSVGDRGSGNTIYF.

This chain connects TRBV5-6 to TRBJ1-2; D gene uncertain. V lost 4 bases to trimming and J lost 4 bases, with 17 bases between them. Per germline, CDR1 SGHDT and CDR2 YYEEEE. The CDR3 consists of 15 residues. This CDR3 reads CASSVGIQLAYGYTF. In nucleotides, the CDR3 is TGTGCCAGCAGCGTGGGCATACAGCTTGCCTATGGCTACACCTTC.

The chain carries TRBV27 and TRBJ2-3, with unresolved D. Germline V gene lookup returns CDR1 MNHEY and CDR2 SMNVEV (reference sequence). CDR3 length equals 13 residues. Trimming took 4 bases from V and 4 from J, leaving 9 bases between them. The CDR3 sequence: CASSSQAPDTQYF. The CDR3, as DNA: TGTGCCAGCAGTTCTCAAGCGCCAGATACGCAGTATTTT.

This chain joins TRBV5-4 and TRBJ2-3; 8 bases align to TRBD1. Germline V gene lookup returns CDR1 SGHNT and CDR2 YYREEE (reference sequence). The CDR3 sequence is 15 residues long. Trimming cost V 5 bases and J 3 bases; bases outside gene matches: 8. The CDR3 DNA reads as TGTGCCAGCAGTACCGGGACAGGAACTACAGATACGCAGTATTTT. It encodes CASSTGTGTTDTQYF.

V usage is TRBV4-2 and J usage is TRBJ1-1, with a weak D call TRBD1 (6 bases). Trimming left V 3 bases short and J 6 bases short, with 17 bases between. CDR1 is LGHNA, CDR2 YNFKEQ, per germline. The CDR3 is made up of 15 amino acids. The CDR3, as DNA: TGTGCCAGCAGCCAGCAGGGGTCAGGGAGACCTGAAGCTTTCTTT. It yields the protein CASSQQGSGRPEAFF.

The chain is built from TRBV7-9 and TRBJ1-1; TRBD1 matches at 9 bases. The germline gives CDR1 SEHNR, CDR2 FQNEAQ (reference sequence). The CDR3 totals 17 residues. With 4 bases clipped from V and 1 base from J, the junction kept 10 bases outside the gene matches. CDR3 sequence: CASSYRTGVRANTEAFF. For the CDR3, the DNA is TGTGCCAGCAGCTACCGGACAGGGGTGAGGGCGAACACTGAAGCTTTCTTT.

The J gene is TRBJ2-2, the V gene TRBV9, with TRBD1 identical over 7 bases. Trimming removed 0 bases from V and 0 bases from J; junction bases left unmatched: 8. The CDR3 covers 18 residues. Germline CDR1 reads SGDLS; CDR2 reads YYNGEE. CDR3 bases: TGTGCCAGCAGCGTAGCTCTAGTGGGACAGCCGAACACCGGGGAGCTGTTTTTT. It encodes CASSVALVGQPNTGELFF.

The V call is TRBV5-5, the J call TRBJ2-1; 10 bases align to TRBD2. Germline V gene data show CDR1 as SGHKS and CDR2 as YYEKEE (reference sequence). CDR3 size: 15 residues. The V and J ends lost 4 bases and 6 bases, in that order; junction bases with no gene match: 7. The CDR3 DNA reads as TGTGCCAGCAGCCCGGCAGCGGGGGGGTTCAATGAGCAGTTCTTC. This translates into CASSPAAGGFNEQFF. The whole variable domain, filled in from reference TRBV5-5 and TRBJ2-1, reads DAGVTQSPTHLIKTRGQQVTLRCSPISGHKSVSWYQQVLGQGPQFIFQYYEKEERGRGNFPDRFSARQFPNYSSELNVNALLLGDSALYLCASSPAAGGFNEQFFGPGTRLTVL.

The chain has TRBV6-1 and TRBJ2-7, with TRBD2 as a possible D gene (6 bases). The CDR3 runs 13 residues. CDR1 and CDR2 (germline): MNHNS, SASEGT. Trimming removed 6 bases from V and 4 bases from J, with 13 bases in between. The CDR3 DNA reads TGTGCCAGCAGCAGTCCGACTAGTTACGAGCAGTACTTC. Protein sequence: CASSSPTSYEQYF.